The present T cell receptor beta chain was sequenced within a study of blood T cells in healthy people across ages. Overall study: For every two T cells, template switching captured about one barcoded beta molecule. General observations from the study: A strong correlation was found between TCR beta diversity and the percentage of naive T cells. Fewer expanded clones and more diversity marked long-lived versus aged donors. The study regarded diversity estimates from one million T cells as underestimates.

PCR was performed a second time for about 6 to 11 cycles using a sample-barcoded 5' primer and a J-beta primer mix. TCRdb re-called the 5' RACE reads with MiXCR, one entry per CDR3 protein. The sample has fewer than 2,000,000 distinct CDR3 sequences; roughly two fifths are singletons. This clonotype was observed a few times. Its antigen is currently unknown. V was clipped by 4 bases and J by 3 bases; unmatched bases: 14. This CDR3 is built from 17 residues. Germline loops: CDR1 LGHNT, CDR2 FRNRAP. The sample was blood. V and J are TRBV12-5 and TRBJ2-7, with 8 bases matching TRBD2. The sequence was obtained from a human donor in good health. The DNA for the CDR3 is TGTGCTAGTGGTTCCCCCTGGGCGGGGGGCCCATTCTACGAGCAGTACTTC. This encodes CASGSPWAGGPFYEQYF.